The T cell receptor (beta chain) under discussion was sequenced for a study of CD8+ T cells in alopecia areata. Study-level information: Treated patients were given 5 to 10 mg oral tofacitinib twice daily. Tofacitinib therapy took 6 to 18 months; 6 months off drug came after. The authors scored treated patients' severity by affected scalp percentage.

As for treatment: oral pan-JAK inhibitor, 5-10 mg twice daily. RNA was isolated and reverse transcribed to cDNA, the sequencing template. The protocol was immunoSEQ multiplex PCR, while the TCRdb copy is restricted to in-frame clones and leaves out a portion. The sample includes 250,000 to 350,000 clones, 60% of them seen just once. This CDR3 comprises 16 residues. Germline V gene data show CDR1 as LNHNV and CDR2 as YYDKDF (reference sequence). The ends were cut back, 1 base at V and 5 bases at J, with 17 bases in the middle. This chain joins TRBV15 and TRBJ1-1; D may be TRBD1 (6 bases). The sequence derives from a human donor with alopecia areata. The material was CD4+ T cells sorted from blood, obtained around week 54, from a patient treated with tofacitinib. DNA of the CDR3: TGTGCCACCAGCAGAGTTCATGGAACAGGGAGTACTGAAGCTTTCTTT. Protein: CATSRVHGTGSTEAFF.